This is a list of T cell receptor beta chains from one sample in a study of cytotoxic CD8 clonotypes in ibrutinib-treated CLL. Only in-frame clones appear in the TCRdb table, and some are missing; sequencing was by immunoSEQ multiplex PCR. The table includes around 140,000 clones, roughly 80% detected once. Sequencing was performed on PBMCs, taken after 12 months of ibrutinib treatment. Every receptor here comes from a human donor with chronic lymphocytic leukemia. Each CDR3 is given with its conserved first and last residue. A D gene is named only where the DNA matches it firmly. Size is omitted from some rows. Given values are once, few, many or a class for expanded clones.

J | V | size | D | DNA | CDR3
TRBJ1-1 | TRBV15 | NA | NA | TGTGCCACCAGCCTCCCGGCGGAGAACACTGAAGCTTTCTTT | CATSLPAENTEAFF
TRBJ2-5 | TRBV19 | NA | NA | TGTGCCAGTAGTATAGATCTCACAGGGTCTGGCGAGACCCAGTACTTC | CASSIDLTGSGETQYF
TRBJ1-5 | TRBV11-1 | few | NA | TGTGCCAGCAGCTTCGGATACAATCAGCCCCAGCATTTT | CASSFGYNQPQHF
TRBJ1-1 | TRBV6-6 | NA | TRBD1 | TGTGCCAGCAGACGACAGGGATGGGAGACTGAAGCTTTCTTT | CASRRQGWETEAFF
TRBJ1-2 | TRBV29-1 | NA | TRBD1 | TGCAGCGTGATTACCGGGACAGGGTTTACATATGGCTACACCTTC | CSVITGTGFTYGYTF
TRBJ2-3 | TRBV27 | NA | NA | TGTGCCAGCAGTAAAATTCCCACAGATACGCAGTATTTT | CASSKIPTDTQYF
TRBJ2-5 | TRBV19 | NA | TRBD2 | TGTGCCAGTAGTATGGTGTTGGCTAGCGGGTTGAGTGAGACCCAGTACTTC | CASSMVLASGLSETQYF
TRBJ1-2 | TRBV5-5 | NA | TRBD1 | TGTGCCAGCAGCTTTGGACAGGGCGACAACTATGGCTACACCTTC | CASSFGQGDNYGYTF
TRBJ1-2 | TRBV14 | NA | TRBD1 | TGTGCCAGCAGCCAATCGGGACAGGGGGCGTATGGCTACACCTTC | CASSQSGQGAYGYTF
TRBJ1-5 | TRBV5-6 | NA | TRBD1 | TGTGCCAGCAGCTCCGGGACAGGGGGCTTCTGGAGCAATCAGCCCCAGCATTTT | CASSSGTGGFWSNQPQHF
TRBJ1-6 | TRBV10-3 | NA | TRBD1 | TGTGCCATATCTTCCGGGACAGGGGATGGTTCACCCCTCCACTTT | CAISSGTGDGSPLHF
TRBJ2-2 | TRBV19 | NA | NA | TGTGCCAGTAGTATGCCAGACAGATACACCGGGGAGCTGTTTTTT | CASSMPDRYTGELFF
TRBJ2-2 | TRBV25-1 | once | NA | TGTGCCAGCAGTGAATGGACGGATGGCACCGGGGAGCTGTTTTTT | CASSEWTDGTGELFF
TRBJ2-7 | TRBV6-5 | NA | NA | TGTGCCAGCAGTTACTCGGCCCGGTACAGGGAGCAGTACTTC | CASSYSARYREQYF
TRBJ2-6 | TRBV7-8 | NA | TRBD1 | TGTGCCAGCAGCTTAGTAGGACAGGGTATCTCTGGGGCCAACGTCCTGACTTTC | CASSLVGQGISGANVLTF
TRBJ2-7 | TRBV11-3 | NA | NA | TGTGCCAGCAGCTTAGGGCAGAGGCCAGGCCAAGTCGGAAGCTACGAGCAGTACTTC | CASSLGQRPGQVGSYEQYF
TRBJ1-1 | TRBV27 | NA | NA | TGTGCCAGCAGTCTGGGGCTGGGGAACACTGAAGCTTTCTTT | CASSLGLGNTEAFF
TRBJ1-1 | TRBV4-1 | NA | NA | TGCGCCAGCAGTGTAGGGGTCGGGGTCACTGAAGCTTTCTTT | CASSVGVGVTEAFF
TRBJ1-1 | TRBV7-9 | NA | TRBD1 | TGTGCCAGCAGCCCCGGGACAGGAGACAATCGGAACACTGAAGCTTTCTTT | CASSPGTGDNRNTEAFF
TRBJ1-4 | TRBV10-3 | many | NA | TGTGCCATCAGTGAGGGCAGATCAACTAATGAAAAACTGTTTTTT | CAISEGRSTNEKLFF
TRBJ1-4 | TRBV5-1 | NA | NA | TGCGCCAGCACTGCAGGGGCCACAAGGAATGAAAAACTGTTTTTT | CASTAGATRNEKLFF
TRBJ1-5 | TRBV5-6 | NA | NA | TGTGCCAGCAGGCCACCCGGTCGGGGCGCGTCTGTTCAGCCCCAGCATTTT | CASRPPGRGASVQPQHF
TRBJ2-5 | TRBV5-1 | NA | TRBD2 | TGCGCCAGCAGTCCCGGGACTAGCGGGGACACCCAGTACTTC | CASSPGTSGDTQYF
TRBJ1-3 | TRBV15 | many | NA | TGTGCCACCAGCATCGGCTCTGGAAACACCATATATTTT | CATSIGSGNTIYF
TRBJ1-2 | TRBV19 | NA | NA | TGTGCCAGTAGCCCCGTCGACTGGGCAGGGTATAGTAACTATGGCTACACCTTC | CASSPVDWAGYSNYGYTF
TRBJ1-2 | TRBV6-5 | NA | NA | TGTGCCAGCAGTGAATCAGGGACCGTCTATGGCTACACCTTC | CASSESGTVYGYTF
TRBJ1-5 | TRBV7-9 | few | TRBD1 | TGTGCCAGCAGCTCGACAGGGGGCCTTCAGCCCCAGCATTTT | CASSSTGGLQPQHF
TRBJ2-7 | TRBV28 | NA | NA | TGTGCCAGCAGTTTAGGGGCAGGGGTCACCTCCTACGAGCAGTACTTC | CASSLGAGVTSYEQYF
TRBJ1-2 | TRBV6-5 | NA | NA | TGTGCCAGCAGTCCAGACCGAGAGATTGGAGGCTACACCTTC | CASSPDREIGGYTF
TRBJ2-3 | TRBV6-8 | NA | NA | TGTGCCAGCAGGACAGGGCTGGGGGGAAGCACAGATACGCAGTATTTT | CASRTGLGGSTDTQYF
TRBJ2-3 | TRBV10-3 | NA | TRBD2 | TGTGCCACCCAGCGGGTAGCGGGGGACACCACAGATACGCAGTATTTT | CATQRVAGDTTDTQYF
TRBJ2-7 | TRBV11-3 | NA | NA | TGTGCCAGCAGCTTCACCCGAATCGGGGAGCCCTACGAGCAGTACTTC | CASSFTRIGEPYEQYF
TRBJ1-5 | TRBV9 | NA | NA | TGTGCCAGCAGCGGCGCCACCAATCAGCCCCAGCATTTT | CASSGATNQPQHF
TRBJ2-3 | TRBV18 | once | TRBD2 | TGTGCCAGCTCAGCACCAGGACTAGCGGGCACAGATACGCAGTATTTT | CASSAPGLAGTDTQYF
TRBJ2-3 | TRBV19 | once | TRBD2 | TGTGCCAGTAAAACGGGGCCGGCTAGCGGGAGGGCCGGAGATACGCAGTATTTT | CASKTGPASGRAGDTQYF
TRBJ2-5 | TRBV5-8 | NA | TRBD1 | TGTGCCAGCCGGGACAGCCCTCGGTGGGCCCAGTACTTC | CASRDSPRWAQYF
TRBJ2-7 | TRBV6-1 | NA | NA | TGTGCCAGCAGTGAACAGGTCGGCTACGAGCAGTACTTC | CASSEQVGYEQYF
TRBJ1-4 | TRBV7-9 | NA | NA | TGTGCCAGCAGTAACAGTGCAACTAATGAAAAACTGTTTTTT | CASSNSATNEKLFF
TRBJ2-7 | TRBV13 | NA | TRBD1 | TGTGCCAGCAGCCCGACCGGGACAGGGGTGAGTAGGAGCTCCTACGAGCAGTACTTC | CASSPTGTGVSRSSYEQYF
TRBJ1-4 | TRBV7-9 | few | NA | TGTGCCAGCAGCTCAGCCTCTTGGACCCCGGATGAAAAACTGTTTTTT | CASSSASWTPDEKLFF
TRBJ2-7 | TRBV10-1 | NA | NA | TGCGCCAGCAGCCGTAGGGAGGGACAGCCGTACTACGAGCAGTACTTC | CASSRREGQPYYEQYF
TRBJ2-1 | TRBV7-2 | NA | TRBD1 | TGTGCCAGCAGCTTAGGAGTTGAGGGGGCTGAGCAGTTCTTC | CASSLGVEGAEQFF
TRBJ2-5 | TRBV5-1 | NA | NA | TGCGCCAGCAGCTTGGGTGTCGCGGAGACCCAGTACTTC | CASSLGVAETQYF
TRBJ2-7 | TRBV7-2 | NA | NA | TGTGCCAGCAGCTCCAACCGCTACGAGCAGTACTTC | CASSSNRYEQYF
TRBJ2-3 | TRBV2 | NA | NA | TGTGCCAGCAGTAACTATGATCAAGGGCCGGTCACAGATACGCAGTATTTT | CASSNYDQGPVTDTQYF
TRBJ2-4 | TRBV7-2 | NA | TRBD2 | TGTGCCAGCAGCTTAAGTCTAGCGGTAGCCAAAAACATTCAGTACTTC | CASSLSLAVAKNIQYF
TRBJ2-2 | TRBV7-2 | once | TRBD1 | TGTGCCAGCAGCTTGACAGGGGGCGTTGCCGGGGAGCTGTTTTTT | CASSLTGGVAGELFF